This T cell receptor beta chain was recorded in a study of identical twins. Findings of the study overall: In cord blood, abundant beta clonotypes had fewer insertions; memory showed no trend.

Concerning this clonotype: Its antigen remains unknown.

TCRdb used MiXCR to reprocess the 5' RACE reads, holding one entry per CDR3 protein. The top ten hold about 0.3% of the sample, which has roughly 1.6 million distinct CDR3 sequences, about 30% seen once. The V gene's germline CDR1 is SEHNR and CDR2 FQNEAQ (reference sequence). The V end was cut by 1 base, the J end by 1 base, with 7 bases between. The CDR3 has 14 residues. Sequencing was performed on cord blood. The V call is TRBV7-9, the J call TRBJ1-1; no reliable D call. The sequence was collected from a newborn girl in good health. CDR3 nucleotides: TGTGCCAGCAGCTTAGATTCGGCGAACACTGAAGCTTTCTTT. This gives the protein CASSLDSANTEAFF.